What follows is one T cell receptor (beta chain) and its context. What it binds is unknown. With sequencing, the targeted depth ranged from 1 in 200,000 to 1 in 1 million T cells. The data were produced by immunoSEQ multiplex PCR, yet TCRdb's version contains in-frame clones alone and is incomplete. The table records approximately 170,000 clones, nearly 90% of them present only once. The data are from a study of cytotoxic CD8 clonotypes in ibrutinib-treated CLL. Overall study context: Around 25 partial and 2 complete responses; at median approximately 6 years, roughly 15 remitted, approximately 12 progressed. Study findings and constraints: Public clonotypes, rarely seen, contracted or held steady on treatment. Baseline levels of clonality went above those of age-matched healthy donors and moved with circulating CD8+ T-cell counts.

CDR1 is SGHRS and CDR2 is YFSETQ in the germline V gene. The V end was cut by 1 base, the J end by 2 bases, with 6 bases between. The CDR3 is 13 amino acids. This receptor was obtained from a human donor with chronic lymphocytic leukemia. The sequencing used PBMCs, collected at disease progression, from a patient treated with ibrutinib. J is TRBJ2-5 and V is TRBV5-1; D uncertain. The CDR3 DNA sequence: TGCGCCAGCAGCTTGCGGGTACAAGAGACCCAGTACTTC. Translating it yields CASSLRVQETQYF.